Listed here are 12 T cell receptor beta chains from one sample, sequenced in a study of spatial heterogeneity in lung cancer. Study-wide findings and caveats: Intratumoral expanded alpha and beta TCR counts were found to track tumor mutation counts.

Which antigens these TCRs recognize remains unknown. TCRdb reprocessed the 5' RACE reads via MiXCR and lists one record per CDR3 protein. Here the sample spans about 16,000 distinct CDR3 sequences, approximately 7% being singletons. Stated time point: sample taken at primary tumor resection. The starting material was lung tumor tissue, obtained at surgery. Source of these receptors: a female donor with early-stage non-small cell lung cancer.

Concerning this clonotype itself: A much more abundant neighbour one base away suggests this may be a read error. This beta chain appears as a stray read in a library generated for alpha chains; its size is not informative. The rearrangement links TRBV6-2 or TRBV6-3 to TRBJ1-1; 7 positions agree with TRBD1. This CDR3 region has 15 residues. Looked up from germline, CDR1 is MNHEY and CDR2 is SVGEGT. The CDR3 coding sequence is TGTGCCAGCAGGGCCTACGGGGGACAGAACGCTGAAGCTTTCTTT. Encoded protein: CASRAYGGQNAEAFF.

This clonotype came up many times. Since it is a stray read in a library aimed at alpha chains, this beta chain has a size that is not meaningful. This sequence joins TRBV27 and TRBJ2-7; TRBD1 is a possible D gene (7 bases). V shed 3 bases and J shed 4 bases, with 10 bases lying between them. The CDR3 sequence is 13 residues long. Germline-derived CDR1 and CDR2 are MNHEY and SMNVEV (reference sequence). This chain's CDR3 is CASSFRGDYEQYF. For the CDR3, the DNA is TGTGCCAGCAGTTTCAGGGGGGATTACGAGCAGTACTTC.

This clonotype was counted a few times. For a library built for alpha chains, this beta chain is a stray read; little rests on its size. V gene TRBV6-1 combines with J gene TRBJ1-5; TRBD1 agrees at 7 bases. The germline CDR1 and CDR2 sequences are MNHNS and SASEGT. Losses at the gene ends were 6 bases for V and 4 bases for J; bases not matched to a gene: 12. This CDR3 comprises 16 residues. The CDR3 spells CASSTREGAWNQPQHF. The CDR3 DNA is TGTGCCAGCAGCACCCGAGAGGGGGCCTGGAATCAGCCCCAGCATTTT.

There are many counts of this clonotype. Little can be read into the size of this beta chain, an off-target read in a library designed for alpha chains. This chain connects TRBV28 to TRBJ2-2; 9 nucleotides agree with TRBD2. V dropped 2 bases and J dropped 0; count of bases not matched to a gene: 1. Germline lookup yields CDR1 MDHEN and CDR2 SYDVKM. This CDR3 contains 16 residues. For the CDR3, the DNA is TGTGCCAGCAGTTTAGGCGGGGGGGCGAACACCGGGGAGCTGTTTTTT. This codes for CASSLGGGANTGELFF.

This clonotype was seen at least ten times. This beta chain lies outside the target of a library built for alpha chains; its clone size means little. This chain connects TRBV30 to TRBJ2-5, with D hard to call. The V and J ends lost 3 bases and 1 base respectively, with 18 bases between them. The germline gives CDR1 GTSNPN, CDR2 SVGIG (reference sequence). This CDR3 has 16 amino acids. CDR3 nucleotides: TGTGCCTGGAGCACTCTCCCGTGGAATAGCCAAGAGACCCAGTACTTC. Its translation is CAWSTLPWNSQETQYF.

This clonotype was picked up a small number of times. This beta chain is off target for a library built for alpha chains, so its abundance means little. The chain couples TRBV20-1 to TRBJ2-5; the match to TRBD2 covers 9 bases. Per germline, CDR1 DFQATT and CDR2 SNEGSKA (reference sequence). The CDR3 has 15 amino acids. J was trimmed by 5 bases and V by 6 bases; bases with no gene match: 13. CDR3 protein: CSALTTSGFGETQYF. In nucleotides, the CDR3 is TGCAGTGCCTTAACGACTAGCGGCTTTGGGGAGACCCAGTACTTC.

This clonotype was detected only a few times. This beta chain slipped into a library made for alpha chains as a stray read, so its size is not meaningful. This sequence joins TRBV10-3 and TRBJ1-1; unclear D gene. V was pared by 3 bases and J by 1 base, with 6 bases between. This CDR3 has 13 amino acids. Germline CDR1 ENHRY, CDR2 SYGVKD. The CDR3 region is CAISDTRNTEAFF. For the CDR3, the DNA is TGTGCCATCAGTGATACCAGGAACACTGAAGCTTTCTTT.

Remarks on this clonotype: This beta chain appears as a stray read in a library generated for alpha chains; its size is not informative. The gene calls are TRBV4-2 and TRBJ2-1; TRBD1 agrees at 10 bases. The germline gives CDR1 LGHNA, CDR2 YNFKEQ. The junction had 6 bases not matched to a gene; V was cut back by 1 base and J by 6 bases. CDR3 size: 16 residues. CDR3 sequence (DNA): TGTGCCAGCAGCCAAGCCTGGGACAGGGGACGCAATGAGCAGTTCTTC. It yields the protein CASSQAWDRGRNEQFF.

A word on this clonotype: This beta chain was picked up by a library intended for alpha chains and is off target, so its count carries little meaning. The chain uses TRBV29-1 and TRBJ1-4; D perhaps matches TRBD1 (6 bases). This CDR3 region has 14 residues. From germline, CDR1 is SQVTM and CDR2 ANQGSEA. Between the trimmed V and J ends, which lost 6 bases and 8 bases, there was a span of 19 bases. The CDR3: CSVPLSPGTEKLFF. CDR3 DNA sequence: TGCAGCGTCCCTCTCTCCCCCGGGACAGAAAAACTGTTTTTT. The entire variable domain, with the rest obtained from reference TRBV29-1 and TRBJ1-4, is as follows: SAVISQKPSRDICQRGTSLTIQCQVDSQVTMMFWYRQQPGQSLTLIATANQGSEATYESGFVIDKFPISRPNLTFSTLTVSNMSPEDSSIYLCSVPLSPGTEKLFFGSGTQLSVL.

This clonotype was seen repeatedly, ten times or more. As an off-target read in a library built for alpha chains, this beta chain has a frequency of little significance. The rearrangement uses TRBV29-1 and TRBJ2-2; the match to TRBD2 covers 10 bases. The V segment lost 7 bases and the J segment 4 bases; nucleotides outside the gene matches: 6. The CDR3 sequence is 14 residues long. Germline assignment: CDR1 SQVTM and CDR2 ANQGSEA. This CDR3 reads CSAQPSGGTGELFF. The CDR3 DNA is TGCAGCGCCCAACCTAGCGGGGGCACCGGGGAGCTGTTTTTT.

This clonotype appeared many times. This beta chain is a stray read from a library made for alpha chains; its abundance is not meaningful. This chain joins TRBV27 and TRBJ1-6; the D is unclear. From germline, CDR1 is MNHEY and CDR2 SMNVEV (reference sequence). Trimming removed 3 bases at V and 8 bases at J, with 5 bases between. The CDR3 spans 12 residues. The DNA for the CDR3 is TGTGCCAGCAGTTTGGGTTATTCACCCCTCCACTTT. Translation: CASSLGYSPLHF.

This clonotype was observed at least ten times. This beta chain came through as a stray read in a library set up for alpha chains, and its size says little. The V and J genes are TRBV6-5 and TRBJ1-1; D call uncertain. Looked up from germline, CDR1 is MNHEY and CDR2 is SVGAGI. The V and J ends lost 5 bases and 10 bases respectively, with 14 bases between them. CDR3 length: 12 amino acids. The CDR3, as DNA: TGTGCCAGCAGTCGGAGGGTAGGAGGAGCTTTCTTT. Protein: CASSRRVGGAFF.